These T cell receptor beta chains were read from a single sample in a study of glioma-infiltrating T cells after dendritic cell vaccination. TCRdb keeps only in-frame clones here, not all; method: immunoSEQ multiplex PCR. This repertoire shows fewer than 95,000 clones, 85% found once; its top ten account for 8.5%. Sequencing was performed on blood, taken after dendritic cell vaccination. Source of these receptors: a human donor with glioblastoma. Each CDR3 is given with its conserved first and last residue. Each record gives: J gene, clone size, V gene, D gene, CDR3 protein, CDR3 DNA. D genes are given only for firm matches. Expanded clones are given a class, and other clones once, few, many or no size at all.

TRBJ2-3 | NA | TRBV2 | NA | CASSHAVSTDTQYF | TGTGCCAGCAGTCACGCGGTCAGCACAGATACGCAGTATTTT
TRBJ2-7 | NA | TRBV19 | TRBD1 | CASSSGTGRSLTYEQYF | TGTGCCAGTAGTAGTGGGACAGGCCGCTCCCTTACCTACGAGCAGTACTTC
TRBJ2-7 | NA | TRBV2 | NA | CASREGGGLQHTYEQYF | TGTGCCAGCAGGGAGGGGGGGGGCCTACAACATACCTACGAGCAGTACTTC
TRBJ1-3 | few | TRBV19 | NA | CASSIGALSGNTIYF | TGTGCCAGTAGTATAGGCGCCCTCTCTGGAAACACCATATATTTT
TRBJ2-7 | NA | TRBV28 | TRBD1 | CASSVQGVPAYEQYF | TGTGCCAGCAGTGTACAGGGGGTCCCGGCCTACGAGCAGTACTTC
TRBJ2-7 | NA | TRBV10-3 | NA | CAISESIGGPATDYEQYF | TGTGCCATCAGTGAGTCTATCGGGGGGCCTGCCACGGACTACGAGCAGTACTTC
TRBJ2-7 | NA | TRBV28 | TRBD1 | CASTTQQGDSYEQYF | TGTGCCAGCACCACACAACAGGGGGACTCCTACGAGCAGTACTTC
TRBJ2-1 | NA | TRBV29-1 | TRBD2 | CSVEGLASLYNEQFF | TGCAGCGTGGAAGGACTAGCGAGCTTATACAATGAGCAGTTCTTC
TRBJ2-2 | NA | TRBV2 | TRBD1 | CASSATGTGELFF | TGTGCCAGCAGCGCGACAGGGACCGGGGAGCTGTTTTTT
TRBJ2-7 | NA | TRBV6-1 | NA | CASSVRRLGLEQYF | TGTGCCAGCAGTGTGAGGCGGCTGGGTCTCGAGCAGTACTTC
TRBJ2-7 | NA | TRBV4-1 | TRBD1 | CASSQGDRVEQYF | TGCGCCAGCAGCCAAGGGGACAGGGTCGAGCAGTACTTC
TRBJ2-6 | NA | TRBV15 | TRBD1 | CATSRDRVGANVLTF | TGTGCCACCAGCAGGGACAGGGTTGGGGCCAACGTCCTGACTTTC
TRBJ2-3 | NA | TRBV25-1 | TRBD1 | CASSEGRSEGQGTDTQYF | TGTGCCAGCAGTGAAGGACGGAGCGAGGGACAGGGCACAGATACGCAGTATTTT
TRBJ1-1 | NA | TRBV7-8 | NA | CASSQGSMNTEAFF | TGTGCCAGCAGTCAGGGGAGTATGAACACTGAAGCTTTCTTT
TRBJ2-5 | NA | TRBV14 | TRBD2 | CASSRGLAETQYF | TGTGCCAGCAGCCGAGGACTAGCAGAGACCCAGTACTTC
TRBJ1-1 | NA | TRBV19 | NA | CASDRVEEGNTEAFF | TGTGCCAGTGATAGGGTTGAAGAGGGGAACACTGAAGCTTTCTTT
TRBJ2-3 | NA | TRBV6-4 | TRBD2 | CASSDSEAGGRDTQYF | TGTGCCAGCAGTGACTCTGAAGCGGGAGGGAGGGATACGCAGTATTTT
TRBJ1-5 | NA | TRBV4-3 | NA | CASSQDPRQPQHF | TGCGCCAGCAGCCAAGATCCCAGACAGCCCCAGCATTTT
TRBJ2-3 | once | TRBV29-1 | TRBD2 | CSVEDPLAGGSPDTQYF | TGCAGCGTTGAAGATCCCTTAGCGGGAGGATCCCCAGATACGCAGTATTTT
TRBJ1-2 | many | TRBV5-8 | NA | CASSSYGLSYYGYTF | TGTGCCAGCAGCTCCTACGGTCTTTCGTACTATGGCTACACCTTC
TRBJ2-5 | NA | TRBV7-2 | NA | CASTRRGGWQETQYF | TGTGCCAGCACTCGTAGGGGTGGTTGGCAAGAGACCCAGTACTTC
TRBJ2-7 | NA | TRBV6-5 | TRBD1 | CASSWTGGTTYEQYF | TGTGCCAGCTCCTGGACAGGGGGAACGACCTACGAGCAGTACTTC
TRBJ2-5 | NA | TRBV28 | NA | CASSLAQETQYF | TGTGCCAGCTCCCTGGCCCAAGAGACCCAGTACTTC
TRBJ1-2 | NA | TRBV2 | TRBD1 | CASSGDRGMDYGYTF | TGTGCCAGCAGTGGGGACAGGGGAATGGACTATGGCTACACCTTC
TRBJ2-7 | NA | TRBV30 | TRBD1 | CAADRGAYEQYF | TGTGCCGCGGACAGGGGAGCCTACGAGCAGTACTTC
TRBJ2-7 | few | TRBV28 | TRBD1 | CASTPDRAREQYF | TGTGCCAGCACCCCGGACAGGGCTCGGGAGCAGTACTTC
TRBJ2-7 | NA | TRBV9 | TRBD1 | CASSVGLGQAYEQYF | TGTGCCAGCAGCGTAGGCTTAGGACAGGCCTACGAGCAGTACTTC
TRBJ1-1 | NA | TRBV5-6 | NA | CASSNSYTEAFF | TGTGCCAGCAGTAACTCTTACACTGAAGCTTTCTTT
TRBJ1-2 | NA | TRBV5-4 | NA | CASNPRGRGDGYTF | TGTGCCAGCAACCCAAGGGGCAGGGGCGATGGCTACACCTTC
TRBJ2-2 | NA | TRBV5-1 | TRBD1 | CASSGRSGGIGAGELFF | TGCGCCAGCAGCGGACGTTCAGGGGGCATCGGCGCCGGGGAGCTGTTTTTT
TRBJ2-7 | NA | TRBV27 | TRBD1 | CASSPVGTGAYEQYF | TGTGCCAGCAGCCCGGTCGGGACAGGGGCCTACGAGCAGTACTTC
TRBJ2-1 | NA | TRBV5-1 | TRBD2 | CASSSLRQGLAGGGNEQFF | TGCGCCAGCAGCTCCCTTAGGCAGGGCTTAGCGGGGGGAGGCAATGAGCAGTTCTTC
TRBJ2-3 | NA | TRBV10-3 | TRBD1 | CAISATGDRLDTQYF | TGTGCCATCAGCGCCACCGGGGACAGGTTAGATACGCAGTATTTT
TRBJ2-1 | NA | TRBV9 | TRBD2 | CASSVKGGSSGGRNEQFF | TGTGCCAGCAGCGTCAAAGGGGGCTCTAGCGGGGGGAGGAATGAGCAGTTCTTC
TRBJ2-7 | once | TRBV7-9 | NA | CASSLDPGEQYF | TGTGCCAGCAGCTTAGATCCGGGCGAGCAGTACTTC
TRBJ2-7 | once | TRBV7-6 | NA | CASSLAGGEQYF | TGTGCCAGCAGCTTAGCAGGGGGCGAGCAGTACTTC
TRBJ1-2 | NA | TRBV27 | TRBD1 | CASSLTGQGMLGYTF | TGTGCCAGCAGTTTAACTGGACAGGGAATGTTGGGCTACACCTTC
TRBJ2-7 | NA | TRBV5-4 | TRBD1 | CASSPNTGVYEQYF | TGTGCCAGCAGCCCTAATACAGGGGTATACGAGCAGTACTTC
TRBJ2-1 | NA | TRBV6-1 | TRBD2 | CASGREATYNEQFF | TGTGCCAGCGGGAGGGAGGCCACCTACAATGAGCAGTTCTTC
TRBJ2-2 | NA | TRBV30 | NA | CAWAQGGSGELFF | TGTGCCTGGGCACAGGGTGGAAGCGGGGAGCTGTTTTTT
TRBJ2-7 | NA | TRBV5-6 | NA | CASSLGGNYEQYF | TGTGCCAGCAGCTTGGGAGGAAACTACGAGCAGTACTTC
TRBJ1-6 | once | TRBV7-3 | NA | CASSWTGSNNSPLHF | TGTGCCAGCAGCTGGACGGGGTCTAATAATTCACCCCTCCACTTT
TRBJ1-2 | NA | TRBV19 | TRBD1 | CASRHLDREDGYTF | TGTGCCAGTAGACATCTCGACAGGGAGGATGGCTACACCTTC
TRBJ2-3 | NA | TRBV15 | TRBD2 | CATSGRGGSGTDTQYF | TGTGCCACCAGCGGTCGGGGGGGTTCCGGCACAGATACGCAGTATTTT
TRBJ1-1 | NA | TRBV30 | NA | CAWSEGGRTEAFF | TGTGCCTGGAGCGAGGGGGGGCGGACTGAAGCTTTCTTT
TRBJ2-5 | NA | TRBV5-1 | NA | CASSLFGVETQYF | TGCGCCAGCAGCTTGTTCGGGGTGGAGACCCAGTACTTC
TRBJ2-4 | NA | TRBV7-8 | TRBD2 | CASSLASSPGGIQYF | TGTGCCAGCAGCTTAGCGTCGAGCCCGGGGGGCATTCAGTACTTC
TRBJ1-1 | NA | TRBV7-2 | NA | CASSRGSQNTEAFF | TGTGCCAGCAGCCGAGGGAGTCAGAACACTGAAGCTTTCTTT
TRBJ1-4 | NA | TRBV7-2 | NA | CASSLALRGREKLFF | TGTGCCAGCAGCTTAGCGCTTAGGGGTCGTGAAAAACTGTTTTTT
TRBJ2-5 | NA | TRBV2 | TRBD2 | CASSGLTSAQETQYF | TGTGCCAGCAGTGGGTTGACTAGCGCCCAAGAGACCCAGTACTTC
TRBJ2-7 | NA | TRBV9 | NA | CASSVQGGGEQYF | TGTGCCAGCAGCGTACAGGGAGGTGGCGAGCAGTACTTC
TRBJ2-5 | NA | TRBV7-3 | TRBD2 | CASSLFPTSTSGVQETQYF | TGTGCCAGCAGCTTATTCCCCACCTCGACTAGCGGGGTCCAAGAGACCCAGTACTTC
TRBJ2-3 | NA | TRBV27 | TRBD1 | CASKRTGTSTDTQYF | TGTGCCAGCAAGCGGACAGGGACTAGCACAGATACGCAGTATTTT
TRBJ2-1 | NA | TRBV10-1 | TRBD2 | CASSWTSGGPREQFF | TGCGCCAGCAGCTGGACTAGCGGGGGCCCCCGGGAGCAGTTCTTC
TRBJ1-1 | NA | TRBV29-1 | NA | CSVDPGGALRNTEAFF | TGCAGCGTTGATCCCGGGGGGGCCCTGAGGAACACTGAAGCTTTCTTT